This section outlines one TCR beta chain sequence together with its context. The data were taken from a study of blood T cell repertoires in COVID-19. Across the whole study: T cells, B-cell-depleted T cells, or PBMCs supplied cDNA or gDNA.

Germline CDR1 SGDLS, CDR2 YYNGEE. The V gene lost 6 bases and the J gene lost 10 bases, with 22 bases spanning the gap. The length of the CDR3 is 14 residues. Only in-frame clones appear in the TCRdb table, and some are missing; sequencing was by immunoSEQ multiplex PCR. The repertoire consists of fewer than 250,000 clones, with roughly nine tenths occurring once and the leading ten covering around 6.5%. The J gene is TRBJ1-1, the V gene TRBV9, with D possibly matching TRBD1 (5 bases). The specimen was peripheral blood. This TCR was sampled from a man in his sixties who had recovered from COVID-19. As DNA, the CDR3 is TGTGCCAGCATCGATTCCCGGGACTACGGCTTAGCTTTCTTT. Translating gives CASIDSRDYGLAFF. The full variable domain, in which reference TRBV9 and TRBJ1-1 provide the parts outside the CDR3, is DSGVTQTPKHLITATGQRVTLRCSPRSGDLSVYWYQQSLDQGLQFLIQYYNGEERAKGNILERFSAQQFPDLHSELNLSSLELGDSALYFCASIDSRDYGLAFFGQGTRLTVV.